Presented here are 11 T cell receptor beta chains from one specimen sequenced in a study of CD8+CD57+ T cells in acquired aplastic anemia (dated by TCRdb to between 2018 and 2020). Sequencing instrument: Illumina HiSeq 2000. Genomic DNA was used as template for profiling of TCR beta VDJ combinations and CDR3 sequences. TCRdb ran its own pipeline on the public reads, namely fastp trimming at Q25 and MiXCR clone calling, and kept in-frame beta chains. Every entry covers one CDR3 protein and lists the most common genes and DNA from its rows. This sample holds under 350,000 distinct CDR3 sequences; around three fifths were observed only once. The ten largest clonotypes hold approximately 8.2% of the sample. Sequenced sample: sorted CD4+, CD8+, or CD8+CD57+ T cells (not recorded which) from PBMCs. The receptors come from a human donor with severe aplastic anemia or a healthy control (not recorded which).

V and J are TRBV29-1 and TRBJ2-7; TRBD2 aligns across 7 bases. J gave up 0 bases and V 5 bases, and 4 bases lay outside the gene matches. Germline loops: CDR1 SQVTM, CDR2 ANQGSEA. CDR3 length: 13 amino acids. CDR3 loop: CSVLGGSSYEQYF. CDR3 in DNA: TGCAGCGTTCTCGGGGGGAGCTCCTACGAGCAGTACTTC.

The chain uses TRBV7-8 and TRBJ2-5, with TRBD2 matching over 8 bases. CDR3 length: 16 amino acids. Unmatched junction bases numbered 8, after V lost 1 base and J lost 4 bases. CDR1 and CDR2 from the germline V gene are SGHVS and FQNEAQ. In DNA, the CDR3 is TGTGCCAGCAGCTTAGTTGTTGCGGGAGGTGGAGAGACCCAGTACTTC. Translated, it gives CASSLVVAGGGETQYF.

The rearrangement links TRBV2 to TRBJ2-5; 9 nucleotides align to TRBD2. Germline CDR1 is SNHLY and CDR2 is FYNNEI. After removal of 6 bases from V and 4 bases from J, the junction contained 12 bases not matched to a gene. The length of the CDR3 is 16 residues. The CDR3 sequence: CASRVPIAGEGETQYF. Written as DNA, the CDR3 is TGTGCCAGCAGGGTCCCTATAGCGGGGGAAGGAGAGACCCAGTACTTC.

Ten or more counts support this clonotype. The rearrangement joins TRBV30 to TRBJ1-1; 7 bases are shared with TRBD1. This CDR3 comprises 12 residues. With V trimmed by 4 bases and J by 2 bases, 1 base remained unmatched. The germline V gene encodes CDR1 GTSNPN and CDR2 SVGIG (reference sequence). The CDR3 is CAWNRGNTEAFF. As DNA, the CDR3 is TGTGCCTGGAACAGGGGAAACACTGAAGCTTTCTTT.

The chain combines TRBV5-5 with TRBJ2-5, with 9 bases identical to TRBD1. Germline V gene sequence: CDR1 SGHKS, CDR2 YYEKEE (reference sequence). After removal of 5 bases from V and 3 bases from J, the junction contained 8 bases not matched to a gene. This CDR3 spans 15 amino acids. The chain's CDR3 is CASSNRDREEETQYF. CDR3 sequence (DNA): TGTGCCAGCAGTAACCGGGACAGGGAGGAAGAGACCCAGTACTTC.

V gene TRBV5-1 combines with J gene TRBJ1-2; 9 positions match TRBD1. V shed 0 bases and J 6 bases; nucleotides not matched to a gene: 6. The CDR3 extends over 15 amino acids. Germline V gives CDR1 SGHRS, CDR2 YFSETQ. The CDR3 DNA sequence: TGCGCCAGCAGCTTGGCCGGGACAGGGTCGCATGGCTACACCTTC. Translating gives CASSLAGTGSHGYTF.

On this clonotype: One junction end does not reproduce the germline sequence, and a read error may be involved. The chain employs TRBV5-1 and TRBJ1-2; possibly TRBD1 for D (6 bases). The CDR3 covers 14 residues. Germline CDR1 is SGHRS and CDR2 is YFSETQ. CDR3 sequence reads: CAGSLSGADYGYTF. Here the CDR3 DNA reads TGCGCCGGCAGCTTGTCGGGGGCAGACTATGGCTACACCTTC.

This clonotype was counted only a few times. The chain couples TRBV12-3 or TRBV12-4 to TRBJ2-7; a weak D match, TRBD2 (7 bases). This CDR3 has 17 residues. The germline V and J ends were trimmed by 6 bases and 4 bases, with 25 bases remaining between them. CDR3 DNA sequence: TGTGCCAGCAGGGAAAGCGGGACACCTGGCGACTCGTACGAGCAGTACTTC. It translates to CASRESGTPGDSYEQYF.

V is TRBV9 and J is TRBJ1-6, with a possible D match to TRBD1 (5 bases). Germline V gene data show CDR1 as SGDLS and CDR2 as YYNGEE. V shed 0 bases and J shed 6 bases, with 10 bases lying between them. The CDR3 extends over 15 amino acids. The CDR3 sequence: CASSVGRVGNSPLHF. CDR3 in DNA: TGTGCCAGCAGCGTAGGCAGGGTTGGTAATTCACCCCTCCACTTT. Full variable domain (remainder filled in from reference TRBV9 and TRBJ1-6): DSGVTQTPKHLITATGQRVTLRCSPRSGDLSVYWYQQSLDQGLQFLIQYYNGEERAKGNILERFSAQQFPDLHSELNLSSLELGDSALYFCASSVGRVGNSPLHFGNGTRLTVT.

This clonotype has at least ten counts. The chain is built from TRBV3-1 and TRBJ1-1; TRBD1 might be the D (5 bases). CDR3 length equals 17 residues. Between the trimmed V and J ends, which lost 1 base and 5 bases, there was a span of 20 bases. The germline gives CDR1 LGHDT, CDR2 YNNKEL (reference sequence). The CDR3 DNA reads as TGTGCCAGCAGCCAAGGAATACTCCAGGGCTTAGTGACTGAAGCTTTCTTT. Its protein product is CASSQGILQGLVTEAFF. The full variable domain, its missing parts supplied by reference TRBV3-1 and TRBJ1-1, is DTAVSQTPKYLVTQMGNDKSIKCEQNLGHDTMYWYKQDSKKFLKIMFSYNNKELIINETVPNRFSPKSPDKAHLNLHINSLELGDSAVYFCASSQGILQGLVTEAFFGQGTRLTVV.

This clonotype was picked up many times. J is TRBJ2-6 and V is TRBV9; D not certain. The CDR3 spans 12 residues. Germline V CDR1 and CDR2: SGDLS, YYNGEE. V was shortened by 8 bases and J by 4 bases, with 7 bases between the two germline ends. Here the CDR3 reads CASSPGANVLTF. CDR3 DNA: TGTGCCAGTAGTCCCGGGGCCAACGTCCTGACTTTC.